Below, 25 T cell receptor beta chains from the same sample are listed, as sequenced in a study of shared clonotypes between healthy human individuals. Naivety among CD8 cells was defined by CD45RO negativity and positive CCR7 selection, thereby excluding terminally differentiated effector memory CD45RA+ cells. Sequencing was performed with immunoSEQ multiplex PCR; in TCRdb, only in-frame clones are kept and a portion is missing. The data hold roughly 1,800,000 clones, with over 85% observed a single time. The sequencing sample was made of naive CD8+ T cells sorted from blood. These receptors came from a man between 18 and 35 years old in good health.

The chain is built from TRBV15 and TRBJ2-7; a possible D gene is TRBD2 (6 bases). The CDR3 runs to 21 residues. Deletions cut 0 bases from V and 3 bases from J, with 30 bases between. CDR1 LNHNV and CDR2 YYDKDF come from the germline V gene (reference sequence). DNA for the CDR3: TGTGCCACCAGCAGAGATGCAGTTGGGCTGTTTAAGCGGAGGGACCTCTACGAGCAGTACTTC. It specifies CATSRDAVGLFKRRDLYEQYF.

This clone is a singleton in its sample. Here the CDR3 DNA reads TGCGCCAGCAGCCCGGGCGGGAGATACGCAGATACGCAGTATTTT. This gives the protein CASSPGGRYADTQYF. The V gene is TRBV5-1, the J gene TRBJ2-3; 7 nucleotides line up with TRBD2. The germline V gene encodes CDR1 SGHRS and CDR2 YFSETQ. The CDR3 has 15 amino acids. Unmatched junction bases numbered 9, after V lost 4 bases and J lost 4 bases.

This chain connects TRBV27 to TRBJ2-6; 9 bases agree with TRBD1. V dropped 8 bases and J dropped 0; count of bases not matched to a gene: 5. Per the germline V gene, CDR1 is MNHEY and CDR2 is SMNVEV (reference sequence). The CDR3 extends over 16 amino acids. CDR3 sequence: CASGGQGPSGANVLTF. In DNA, the CDR3 is TGTGCCAGCGGGGGACAGGGACCCTCTGGGGCCAACGTCCTGACTTTC.

The chain recombines TRBV7-9 with TRBJ2-2; 7 bases fit TRBD1. The CDR3 totals 16 residues. V trimming: 2 bases; J trimming: 4 bases; junction bases outside the gene matches: 7. Looked up from germline, CDR1 is SEHNR and CDR2 is FQNEAQ (reference sequence). In DNA form, the CDR3 reads TGTGCCAGCAGCTTAATCGACAGGGAGACCACCGGGGAGCTGTTTTTT. It codes for CASSLIDRETTGELFF.

The J gene is TRBJ1-1, the V gene TRBV4-1; 7 nucleotides line up with TRBD1. Germline assignment: CDR1 MGHRA and CDR2 YSYEKL. The V gene end was trimmed by 4 bases and the J gene end by 6 bases; junction bases not matched to a gene: 8. The length of the CDR3 is 14 residues. CDR3 residues: CASSLLAGGAEAFF. The CDR3 region has the DNA TGCGCCAGCAGCCTGCTCGCAGGGGGGGCTGAAGCTTTCTTT.

The rearrangement uses TRBV6-6 and TRBJ1-6; D is unresolved. Germline V gene data show CDR1 as MNHNY and CDR2 as SVGAGI (reference sequence). The CDR3 loop spans 14 amino acids. Trimming pared 2 bases from V and 7 bases from J, leaving 9 bases between. The CDR3 region has the DNA TGTGCCAGCAGTTACGGCGGGGTCAATTCACCCCTCCACTTT. Translation gives CASSYGGVNSPLHF.

The V gene is TRBV19, the J gene TRBJ2-3; D unclear. V was cut by 4 bases and J by 2 bases, with 10 bases left in between. Germline CDR1 reads LNHDA; CDR2 reads SQIVND (reference sequence). There are 14 residues in the CDR3. CDR3 sequence (DNA): TGTGCCAGTAGTAAGAAGGGCTTCACAGATACGCAGTATTTT. Its protein product is CASSKKGFTDTQYF.

This clone was counted a few times. The sample has other DNA sequences that encode this CDR3 too. The chain is built from TRBV14 and TRBJ2-7, with no clear D. CDR3 length: 12 amino acids. Per germline, CDR1 SGHDN and CDR2 FVKESK. V gave up 4 bases and J gave up 0 bases, with 4 bases separating them. CDR3 nucleotides: TGTGCCAGCAGCCTTAGCTCCTACGAGCAGTACTTC. Translating it yields CASSLSSYEQYF.

V usage is TRBV27 and J usage is TRBJ2-5; D is unresolved. Germline V gene data show CDR1 as MNHEY and CDR2 as SMNVEV (reference sequence). There are 15 residues in the CDR3. With 0 bases removed from V and 0 bases from J, the gap between germline ends came to 8 bases. The DNA for the CDR3 is TGTGCCAGCAGTTTATCGGGTAACCACCAAGAGACCCAGTACTTC. It yields the protein CASSLSGNHQETQYF.

The sample holds a few counts of this clone. The chain carries TRBV30 and TRBJ1-5, with 9 bases that match TRBD1. Trimming took 2 bases from V and 1 from J; bases not matched to a gene: 3. CDR1 and CDR2 (germline): GTSNPN, SVGIG (reference sequence). This CDR3 has 15 amino acids. The CDR3 loop is CAWSTGGKSNQPQHF. The CDR3 DNA reads as TGTGCCTGGAGTACAGGGGGCAAGAGCAATCAGCCCCAGCATTTT.

V gene TRBV10-2 combines with J gene TRBJ2-1, with D tentatively TRBD1 or TRBD2 (5 bases each). CDR1 WSHSY and CDR2 SAAADI come from the germline V gene. Between the trimmed V and J ends, which lost 5 bases and 6 bases, there was a span of 14 bases. The CDR3 is made up of 14 amino acids. The CDR3 DNA sequence: TGCGCCAGCAGTTTGTCCGGGACCCTCAATGAGCAGTTCTTC. Translating it yields CASSLSGTLNEQFF.

The chain carries TRBV5-4 and TRBJ2-7, with 10 positions matching TRBD2. The CDR3 covers 15 residues. With V trimmed by 4 bases and J by 0 bases, 4 bases remained unmatched. Germline loops: CDR1 SGHNT, CDR2 YYREEE (reference sequence). In nucleotides, the CDR3 is TGTGCCAGCAGCCTTAGCGGGGGGACCTCCTACGAGCAGTACTTC. This gives the protein CASSLSGGTSYEQYF.

This chain links TRBV2 with TRBJ2-7; D is possibly TRBD2 (5 bases). The CDR3 loop spans 15 amino acids. The V gene lost 1 base and the J gene lost 4 bases, with 14 bases spanning the gap. Germline lookup yields CDR1 SNHLY and CDR2 FYNNEI. The CDR3 protein is CASSEGWGVEYEQYF. The CDR3 DNA reads TGTGCCAGCAGTGAAGGTTGGGGAGTTGAGTACGAGCAGTACTTC.

J is TRBJ2-1 and V is TRBV25-1, with TRBD2 as a possible D gene (6 bases). CDR3 length equals 11 residues. CDR1 is MGHDK, CDR2 SYGVNS, per germline. The ends were cut back, 8 bases at V and 4 bases at J, with 6 bases in the middle. The CDR3 sequence: CASGGYNEQFF. The CDR3 DNA reads as TGTGCCAGCGGAGGGTACAATGAGCAGTTCTTC.

Details on this clone: The same CDR3 can be traced to other DNA sequences in this sample. The CDR3 bases are TGTGCCAGCAGCTCACTAGCGGGCTCCTACAATGAGCAGTTCTTC. This codes for CASSSLAGSYNEQFF. The chain is built from TRBV7-9 and TRBJ2-1; 9 positions agree with TRBD2. Germline V lookup: CDR1 SEHNR, CDR2 FQNEAQ (reference sequence). J gave up 0 bases and V 4 bases, and 1 base lay outside the gene matches. This CDR3 is built from 15 residues.

This chain uses TRBV5-1 with TRBJ2-7, with 8 bases aligning to TRBD2. CDR1 SGHRS and CDR2 YFSETQ come from the germline V gene. J lost 7 bases, V lost 0 bases, and 12 bases had no gene match. CDR3 size: 16 residues. CDR3 in DNA: TGCGCCAGCAGCTTGGACGACGCGGGGGGCCACTCGGAGCAGTACTTC. It specifies CASSLDDAGGHSEQYF.

The chain recombines TRBV9 with TRBJ2-3; TRBD2 aligns across 8 bases. CDR1 is SGDLS, CDR2 YYNGEE, per germline. J was trimmed by 2 bases and V by 3 bases; bases with no gene match: 8. The length of the CDR3 is 16 residues. The CDR3 DNA reads as TGTGCCAGCAGCGCCCGGGGGGGACTTGACACAGATACGCAGTATTTT. Its translation is CASSARGGLDTDTQYF. Based on the CDR3 plus reference TRBV9 and TRBJ2-3, the full variable domain is DSGVTQTPKHLITATGQRVTLRCSPRSGDLSVYWYQQSLDQGLQFLIQYYNGEERAKGNILERFSAQQFPDLHSELNLSSLELGDSALYFCASSARGGLDTDTQYFGPGTRLTVL.

This chain links TRBV7-9 with TRBJ2-1; D not certain. The V end was cut by 5 bases, the J end by 0 bases, with 11 bases between. Germline V gives CDR1 SEHNR, CDR2 FQNEAQ (reference sequence). CDR3 length: 15 amino acids. The CDR3 here is CASSPDWGSYNEQFF. The CDR3 DNA sequence: TGTGCCAGCAGCCCAGACTGGGGCTCCTACAATGAGCAGTTCTTC.

The chain uses TRBV4-2 and TRBJ2-1; 10 bases are shared with TRBD2. The V gene's germline CDR1 is LGHNA and CDR2 YNFKEQ. The CDR3 extends over 16 amino acids. Losses at the gene ends were 0 bases for V and 7 bases for J; bases not matched to a gene: 6. This chain's CDR3 is CASSQDPLLAGNEQFF. CDR3 in DNA: TGTGCCAGCAGCCAAGACCCTCTACTAGCGGGGAATGAGCAGTTCTTC.

This clone was counted only a few times. This rearrangement joins TRBV19 to TRBJ1-6, with TRBD1 identical over 7 bases. Germline trimming cut 3 bases from V and 7 bases from J; bases unmatched to any gene: 6. This CDR3 has 15 residues. Germline-derived CDR1 and CDR2 are LNHDA and SQIVND (reference sequence). CDR3 sequence (DNA): TGTGCCAGTAGTATGGTAGGGACAGCCAATTCACCCCTCCACTTT. It specifies CASSMVGTANSPLHF.

The chain carries TRBV19 and TRBJ2-2; 7 bases are a match to TRBD2. Trimming removed 7 bases from V and 3 bases from J; junction bases left unmatched: 11. This CDR3 spans 16 amino acids. Germline CDR1 LNHDA, CDR2 SQIVND (reference sequence). This CDR3 is CASTFAGVGDTGELFF. The CDR3 DNA reads TGTGCCAGTACCTTTGCGGGGGTCGGTGACACCGGGGAGCTGTTTTTT.

CDR3 sequence: CASSETGETQYF. As DNA, the CDR3 is TGTGCCAGCAGTGAGACGGGAGAGACCCAGTACTTC. The V gene is TRBV27, the J gene TRBJ2-5; D call uncertain. Germline CDR1 is MNHEY and CDR2 is SMNVEV (reference sequence). The V gene lost 5 bases and the J gene lost 4 bases, with 8 bases spanning the gap. CDR3 length equals 12 residues.

This rearrangement joins TRBV6-4 to TRBJ1-2, with D possibly matching TRBD1 (6 bases). The CDR3 spans 14 residues. Germline assignment: CDR1 MRHNA and CDR2 SNTAGT. Trimming removed 5 bases from V and 7 bases from J, with 17 bases in between. The CDR3 loop is CASSHTGSFSGYTF. DNA of the CDR3: TGTGCCAGCAGTCACACAGGGAGTTTTTCTGGCTACACCTTC.

In this sample, this clone turned up once. The chain is built from TRBV5-8 and TRBJ2-2; no clear D gene. The CDR3 is made up of 14 amino acids. Germline CDR1 reads SGHTS; CDR2 reads YDEGEE. The V end lost 3 bases, the J end lost 6 bases, and 12 bases lay between the germline ends. The CDR3 nucleotides are TGTGCCAGCAGCTACGGACCCCCGGCCGGGGAGCTGTTTTTT. As protein: CASSYGPPAGELFF.

The chain employs TRBV13 and TRBJ2-2; D remains ambiguous. This CDR3 region has 13 residues. The V gene lost 2 bases and the J gene lost 5 bases, with 6 bases spanning the gap. Germline V lookup: CDR1 PRHDT, CDR2 FYEKMQ (reference sequence). The CDR3 sequence: CASSLRRTGELFF. The CDR3 nucleotides read TGTGCCAGCAGCTTACGCAGAACCGGGGAGCTGTTTTTT.